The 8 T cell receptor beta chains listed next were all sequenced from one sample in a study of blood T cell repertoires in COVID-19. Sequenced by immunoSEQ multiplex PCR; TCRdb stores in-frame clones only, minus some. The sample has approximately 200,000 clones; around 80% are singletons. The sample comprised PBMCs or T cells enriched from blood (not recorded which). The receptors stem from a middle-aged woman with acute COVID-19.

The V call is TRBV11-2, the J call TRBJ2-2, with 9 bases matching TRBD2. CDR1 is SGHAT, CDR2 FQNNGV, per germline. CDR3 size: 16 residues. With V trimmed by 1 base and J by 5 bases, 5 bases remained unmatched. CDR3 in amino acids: CASSLGLAGNTGELFF. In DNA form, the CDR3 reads TGTGCCAGCAGCTTAGGGCTAGCGGGGAATACCGGGGAGCTGTTTTTT.

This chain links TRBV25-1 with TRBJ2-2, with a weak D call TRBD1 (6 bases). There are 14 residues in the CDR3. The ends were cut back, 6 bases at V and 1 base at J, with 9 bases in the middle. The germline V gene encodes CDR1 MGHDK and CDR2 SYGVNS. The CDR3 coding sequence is TGTGCCAGCAGGCAGACAGGGAACACCGGGGAGCTGTTTTTT. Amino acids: CASRQTGNTGELFF.

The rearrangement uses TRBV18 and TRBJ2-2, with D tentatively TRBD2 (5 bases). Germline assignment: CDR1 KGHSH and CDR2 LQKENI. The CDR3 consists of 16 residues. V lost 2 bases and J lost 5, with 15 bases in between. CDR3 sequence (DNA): TGTGCCAGCTCACCAGGAATCTCAAGAGGGACCGGGGAGCTGTTTTTT. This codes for CASSPGISRGTGELFF.

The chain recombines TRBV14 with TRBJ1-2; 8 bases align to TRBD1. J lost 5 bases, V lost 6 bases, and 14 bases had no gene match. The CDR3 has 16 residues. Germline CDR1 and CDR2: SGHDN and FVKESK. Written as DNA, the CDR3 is TGTGCCAGCAGACCCACCGGACAGGGTGGTGGTTATGGCTACACCTTC. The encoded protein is CASRPTGQGGGYGYTF.

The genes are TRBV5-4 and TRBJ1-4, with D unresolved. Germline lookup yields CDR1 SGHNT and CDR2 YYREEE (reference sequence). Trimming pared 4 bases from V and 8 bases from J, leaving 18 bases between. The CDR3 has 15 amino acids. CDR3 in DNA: TGTGCCAGCAGCCGGAACGGGGTAGTGGGGGAAAAACTGTTTTTT. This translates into CASSRNGVVGEKLFF.

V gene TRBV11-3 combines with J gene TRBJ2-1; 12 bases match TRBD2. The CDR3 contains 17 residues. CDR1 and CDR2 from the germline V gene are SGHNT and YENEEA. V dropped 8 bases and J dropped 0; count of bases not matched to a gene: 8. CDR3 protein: CASGPSGGAISYNEQFF. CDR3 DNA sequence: TGTGCCAGCGGACCTAGCGGGGGGGCTATCTCCTACAATGAGCAGTTCTTC.

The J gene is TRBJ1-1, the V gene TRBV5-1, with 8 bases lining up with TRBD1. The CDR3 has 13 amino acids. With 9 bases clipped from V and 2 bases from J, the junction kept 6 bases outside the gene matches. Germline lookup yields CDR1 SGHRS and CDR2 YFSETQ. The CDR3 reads CATRTGINTEAFF. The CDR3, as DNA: TGCGCCACCCGGACAGGGATTAACACTGAAGCTTTCTTT.

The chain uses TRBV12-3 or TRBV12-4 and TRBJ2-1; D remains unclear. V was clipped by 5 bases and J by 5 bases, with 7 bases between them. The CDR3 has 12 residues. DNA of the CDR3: TGTGCCAGCAGTGGCATTCACAATGAGCAGTTCTTC. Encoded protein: CASSGIHNEQFF.